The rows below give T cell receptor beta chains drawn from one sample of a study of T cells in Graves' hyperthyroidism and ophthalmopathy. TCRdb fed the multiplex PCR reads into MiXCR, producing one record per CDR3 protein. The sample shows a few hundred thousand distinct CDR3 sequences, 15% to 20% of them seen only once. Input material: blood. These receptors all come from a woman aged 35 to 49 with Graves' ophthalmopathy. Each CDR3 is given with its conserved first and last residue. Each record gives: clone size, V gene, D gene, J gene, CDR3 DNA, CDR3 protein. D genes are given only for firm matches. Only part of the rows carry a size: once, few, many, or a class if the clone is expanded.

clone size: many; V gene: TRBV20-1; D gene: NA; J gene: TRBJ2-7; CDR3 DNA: TGCAGTGCTAGAGGGGGAAGGGGAACTGTTTACGAGCAGTACTTC; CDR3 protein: CSARGGRGTVYEQYF
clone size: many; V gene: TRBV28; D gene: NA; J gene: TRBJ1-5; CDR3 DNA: TGTGCCAGCACCACCCAAACGAGGTATAGCAATCAGCCCCAGCATTTT; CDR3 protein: CASTTQTRYSNQPQHF
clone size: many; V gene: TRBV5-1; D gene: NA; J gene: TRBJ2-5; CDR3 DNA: TGCGCCAGCAGCTTGGAAAGCGGACAAGAGACCCAGTACTTC; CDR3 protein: CASSLESGQETQYF
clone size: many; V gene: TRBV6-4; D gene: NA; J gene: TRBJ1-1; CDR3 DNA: TGTGCCAGCAAGGACAGTTCCTTGGGCGCTGAAGCTTTCTTT; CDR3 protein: CASKDSSLGAEAFF
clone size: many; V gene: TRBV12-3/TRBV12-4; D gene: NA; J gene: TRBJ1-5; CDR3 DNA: TGTGCCAGCAGCCGACAGGCCACACTTTTTAGCAATCAGCCCCAGCATTTT; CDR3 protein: CASSRQATLFSNQPQHF
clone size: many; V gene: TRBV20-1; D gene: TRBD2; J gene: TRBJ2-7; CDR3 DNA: TGCAGTGCTAGGGTCGCGGGGGACCGCAACCCCTTC; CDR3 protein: CSARVAGDRNPF
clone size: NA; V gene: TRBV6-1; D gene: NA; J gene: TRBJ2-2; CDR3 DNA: TGTGCCAGCAGGCGGGACGGCGAAAGCACCGGGGAGCTGTTTTTT; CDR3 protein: CASRRDGESTGELFF
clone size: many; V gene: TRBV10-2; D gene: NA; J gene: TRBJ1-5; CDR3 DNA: TGCGCCAGCAGGAGGGGTAGCAATCAGCCCCAGCATTTT; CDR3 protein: CASRRGSNQPQHF
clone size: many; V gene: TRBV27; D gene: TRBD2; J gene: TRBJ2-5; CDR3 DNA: TGTGCCAGCAGTCCGGGACTAGCGGGAGTACGAGAGACCCAGTACTTC; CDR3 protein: CASSPGLAGVRETQYF
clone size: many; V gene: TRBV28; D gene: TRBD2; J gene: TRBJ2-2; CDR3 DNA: TGTGCCAGCAGTCCACATACTAGCGGAACCACCGGGGAGCTGTTTTTT; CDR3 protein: CASSPHTSGTTGELFF
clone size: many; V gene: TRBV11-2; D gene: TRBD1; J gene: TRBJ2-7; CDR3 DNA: TGTGCCAGCTCCCGGGACAGAACCTACGAGCAGTACTTC; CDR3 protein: CASSRDRTYEQYF
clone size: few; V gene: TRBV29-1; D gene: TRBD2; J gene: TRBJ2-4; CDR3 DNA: TGCAGCGCCGAAGACGCGGGGGTCGGACAGTACTTC; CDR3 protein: CSAEDAGVGQYF
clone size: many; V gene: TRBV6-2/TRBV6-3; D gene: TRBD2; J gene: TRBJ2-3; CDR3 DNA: TGTGCCAGCAGTTACACGGGCGCCGGGACTAGCCAGTATTTT; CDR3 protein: CASSYTGAGTSQYF
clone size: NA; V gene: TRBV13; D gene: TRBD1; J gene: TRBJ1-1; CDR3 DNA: TGTGCCAGCGGGACAGGGGTCACTGAAGCTTTCTTT; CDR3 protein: CASGTGVTEAFF
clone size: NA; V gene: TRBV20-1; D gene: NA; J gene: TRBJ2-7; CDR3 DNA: TGCAGTGCTCCTCCGGGATTGCGAACCTACGAGCAGTACTTC; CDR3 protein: CSAPPGLRTYEQYF
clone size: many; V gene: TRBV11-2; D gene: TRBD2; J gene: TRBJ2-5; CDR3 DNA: TGTGCCAGCAGCCCAGCGGGGCGGGACCGGAAAGAGACCCAGTACTTC; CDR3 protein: CASSPAGRDRKETQYF
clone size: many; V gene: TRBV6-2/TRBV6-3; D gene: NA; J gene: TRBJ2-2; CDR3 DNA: TGTGCCAGCAGTCGGACAGCGAACACCGGGGAGCTGTTTTTT; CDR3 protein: CASSRTANTGELFF
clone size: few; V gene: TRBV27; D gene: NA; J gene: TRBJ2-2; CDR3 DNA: TGTGCCAGCAACCTGGGAGGCCCGGTTGCCGGGGAGCTGTTTTTT; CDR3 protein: CASNLGGPVAGELFF
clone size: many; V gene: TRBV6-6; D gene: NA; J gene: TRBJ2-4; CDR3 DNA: TGTGCCAGCAGTTACGAAATAAACATTCAGTACTTC; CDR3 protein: CASSYEINIQYF
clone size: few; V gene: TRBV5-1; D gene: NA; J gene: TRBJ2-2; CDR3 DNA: TGCGCCAGCAGCCACACGAGCGATAGCGGGGAGCTGTTTTTT; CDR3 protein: CASSHTSDSGELFF
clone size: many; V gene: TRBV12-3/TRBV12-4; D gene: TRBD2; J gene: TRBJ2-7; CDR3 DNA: TGTGCCAGCAGTTTTGGGCTAGCGGGTCTACCCTACGAGCAGTACTTC; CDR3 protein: CASSFGLAGLPYEQYF
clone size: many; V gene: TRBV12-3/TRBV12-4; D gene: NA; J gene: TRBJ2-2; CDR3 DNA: TGTGCCAGCAGTTTATACGGGGGAGTGGACACCGGGGAGCTGTTTTTT; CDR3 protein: CASSLYGGVDTGELFF
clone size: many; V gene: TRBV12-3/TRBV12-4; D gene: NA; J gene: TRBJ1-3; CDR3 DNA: TGTGCCAGCAAGGACACCATATATTTT; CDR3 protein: CASKDTIYF
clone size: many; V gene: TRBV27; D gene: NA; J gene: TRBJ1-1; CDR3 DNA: TGTGCCAGCAGTTTTGTCGGCGGGAACACTGAAGCTTTCTTT; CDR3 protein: CASSFVGGNTEAFF
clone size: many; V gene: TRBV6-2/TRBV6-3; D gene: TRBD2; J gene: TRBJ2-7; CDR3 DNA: TGTGCCAGCAGTTACGTGGGCCTAGCGGGAGCCGAGCAGTACTTC; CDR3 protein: CASSYVGLAGAEQYF
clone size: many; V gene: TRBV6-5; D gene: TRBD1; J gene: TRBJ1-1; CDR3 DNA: TGTGCCAGCAGTTACCTGCCGGGACAGGGGGCTGAAGCTTTCTTT; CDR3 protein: CASSYLPGQGAEAFF
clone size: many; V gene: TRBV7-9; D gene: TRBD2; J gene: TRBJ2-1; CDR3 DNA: TGTGCCAGCAGCCCCCCCCTAGCGGGAGACAATGAGCAGTTCTTC; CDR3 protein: CASSPPLAGDNEQFF
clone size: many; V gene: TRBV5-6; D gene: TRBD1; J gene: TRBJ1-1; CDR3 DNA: TGTGCCAGCGGATTCGGGACAGGGGGAAACACTGAAGCTTTCTTT; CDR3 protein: CASGFGTGGNTEAFF